The 17 T cell receptor beta chains presented below share a single source sample, sequenced in a study of blood T cell repertoires in COVID-19. TCRdb's copy holds only in-frame clones and misses some; the assay was immunoSEQ multiplex PCR. The sample has around 370,000 clones, around nine tenths seen once. Sequencing was carried out using peripheral blood. The receptors were gathered from a woman between 18 and 30 years old who had recovered from COVID-19.

The genes are TRBV20-1 and TRBJ2-7; weak D call: TRBD2 (6 bases). Germline assignment: CDR1 DFQATT and CDR2 SNEGSKA (reference sequence). The CDR3 is 11 amino acids. CDR3 sequence reads: CSGVGGKEQYV. As DNA, the CDR3 is TGCAGCGGGGTTGGCGGGAAGGAGCAGTACGTC.

V and J are TRBV7-2 and TRBJ2-7; 7 positions match TRBD2. The V gene's germline CDR1 is SGHTA and CDR2 FQGNSA. V was pared by 6 bases and J by 3 bases, with 5 bases of the junction left unmatched. CDR3 length: 13 residues. CDR3 DNA: TGTGCCAGCAGTTACACGGGGGGCTACGAGCAGTACGTC. Translation gives CASSYTGGYEQYV.

The CDR3 bases are TGTGCCAGCAGCACTCGAACCGGCCGAGGGAGGCGCGGTGAGCAGTTCTTC. Its translation: CASSTRTGRGRRGEQFF. V and J are TRBV13 and TRBJ2-1, with D possibly matching TRBD2 (6 bases). Germline values: CDR1 PRHDT, CDR2 FYEKMQ (reference sequence). The CDR3 runs to 17 residues. V lost 5 bases to trimming and J lost 9 bases, with 26 bases between them.

The V gene is TRBV12-3 or TRBV12-4, the J gene TRBJ2-3; the match to TRBD2 covers 10 bases. With 7 bases clipped from V and 6 bases from J, the junction kept 4 bases outside the gene matches. The CDR3 length is 13 residues. DNA for the CDR3: TGTGCCAGCAATGTAGCGGGAGGTGATACGCAGTATTTT. Translation gives CASNVAGGDTQYF.

This rearrangement joins TRBV7-9 to TRBJ2-1, with TRBD2 matching 11 bases. The CDR3 extends over 16 amino acids. Trimming took 5 bases from V and 4 from J; bases not matched to a gene: 7. CDR1 SEHNR and CDR2 FQNEAQ come from the germline V gene (reference sequence). The CDR3 loop is CASSKAGLAVYNEQFF. CDR3 sequence (DNA): TGTGCCAGCAGCAAGGCGGGACTAGCGGTGTACAATGAGCAGTTCTTC.

V usage is TRBV5-6 and J usage is TRBJ1-5, with TRBD1 matching 9 bases. Trimming took 2 bases from V and 6 from J; bases not matched to a gene: 6. The CDR3 is made up of 15 amino acids. CDR1 is SGHDT, CDR2 YYEEEE, per germline. CDR3 nucleotides: TGTGCCAGCAGCTTTGGGACAGGGTTGGGTCAGCCCCAGCATTTT. Translation: CASSFGTGLGQPQHF.

This clone was seen a few times. V usage is TRBV7-2 and J usage is TRBJ1-6; perhaps TRBD1 as D (5 bases). Deletions cut 1 base from V and 5 bases from J, with 12 bases between. The CDR3 loop spans 16 amino acids. Germline V gene lookup returns CDR1 SGHTA and CDR2 FQGNSA. This chain's CDR3 is CASSLDSRAHNSPLHF. The CDR3 DNA reads TGTGCCAGCAGCTTAGATTCCAGGGCCCATAATTCACCCCTCCACTTT.

The chain combines TRBV5-5 with TRBJ2-1, with 9 bases identical to TRBD2. V lost 7 bases to trimming and J lost 0 bases; unmatched junction nucleotides: 5. The length of the CDR3 is 15 residues. In germline, CDR1 is SGHKS, CDR2 YYEKEE (reference sequence). The CDR3 sequence: CASQTSGPSYNEQFF. CDR3 nucleotides: TGTGCCAGCCAGACTAGCGGCCCCTCCTACAATGAGCAGTTCTTC.

The chain has TRBV5-1 and TRBJ2-2; a possible D gene is TRBD2 (6 bases). The germline V gene encodes CDR1 SGHRS and CDR2 YFSETQ. This CDR3 contains 18 residues. Trimming took 0 bases from V and 3 from J, leaving 18 bases between them. The DNA for the CDR3 is TGCGCCAGCAGCTTGGGGACAAACCTACGGAGGGACACCGGGGAGCTGTTTTTT. This translates into CASSLGTNLRRDTGELFF.

This clone has just one count. V usage is TRBV7-9 and J usage is TRBJ1-1; the match to TRBD1 covers 10 bases. The CDR3 loop spans 16 amino acids. With 0 bases clipped from V and 2 bases from J, the junction kept 3 bases outside the gene matches. Germline CDR1 is SEHNR and CDR2 is FQNEAQ (reference sequence). CDR3 protein: CASSLADRGRNTEAFF. The CDR3 DNA reads TGTGCCAGCAGCTTAGCGGACAGGGGGAGAAACACTGAAGCTTTCTTT. The full variable domain, in which reference TRBV7-9 and TRBJ1-1 provide the parts outside the CDR3, is DTGVSQNPRHKITKRGQNVTFRCDPISEHNRLYWYRQTLGQGPEFLTYFQNEAQLEKSRLLSDRFSAERPKGSFSTLEIQRTEQGDSAMYLCASSLADRGRNTEAFFGQGTRLTVV.

The chain uses TRBV10-3 and TRBJ2-5, with 16 bases aligning to TRBD2. The CDR3 spans 16 residues. In germline, CDR1 is ENHRY, CDR2 SYGVKD. J lost 4 bases, V lost 9 bases, and 8 bases had no gene match. The CDR3 reads CAIRGTSGRAGETQYF. The DNA for the CDR3 is TGTGCCATACGGGGGACTAGCGGGAGGGCCGGAGAGACCCAGTACTTC.

V gene TRBV27 combines with J gene TRBJ1-2; 9 nucleotides line up with TRBD1. Per the germline V gene, CDR1 is MNHEY and CDR2 is SMNVEV (reference sequence). V was pared by 6 bases and J by 8 bases, with 16 bases of the junction left unmatched. The CDR3 sequence is 16 residues long. Written as DNA, the CDR3 is TGTGCCAGCAGAATACAGGGGGCGAGATCCCCTTCAGGCTACACCTTC. Protein product: CASRIQGARSPSGYTF.

The rearrangement links TRBV11-3 to TRBJ2-3, with D possibly TRBD2 on 6 matching bases. V was cut by 2 bases and J by 1 base, with 22 bases left in between. The CDR3 is 19 residues long. The germline V gene has CDR1 SGHNT and CDR2 YENEEA. The CDR3 is CASSLKISGPELGTDTQYF. The DNA for the CDR3 is TGTGCCAGCAGCTTAAAGATAAGCGGGCCAGAACTCGGCACAGATACGCAGTATTTT.

This clone appeared a single time. The rearrangement links TRBV29-1 to TRBJ2-1; 9 bases align to TRBD2. The CDR3 is 15 residues long. The germline V gene has CDR1 SQVTM and CDR2 ANQGSEA. With V trimmed by 1 base and J by 2 bases, 3 bases remained unmatched. In nucleotides, the CDR3 is TGCAGCGTTGAAGGTAGCGGGAGACCCTACAATGAGCAGTTCTTC. It is translated as CSVEGSGRPYNEQFF.

The chain links TRBV20-1 to TRBJ1-1; possible D gene TRBD1, 6 bases. V was trimmed by 5 bases and J by 6 bases, leaving 10 bases between them. The CDR3 is 11 amino acids. Germline loops: CDR1 DFQATT, CDR2 SNEGSKA (reference sequence). The CDR3 protein is CSAYRQAEAFF. Here the CDR3 DNA reads TGCAGTGCTTACCGACAGGCTGAAGCTTTCTTT.

CDR3 sequence: CASSTNRVGTEAFF. The CDR3 nucleotides read TGTGCCAGCAGCACCAACAGGGTAGGCACTGAAGCTTTCTTT. The chain joins TRBV7-2 to TRBJ1-1; D possibly corresponds to TRBD1 (6 bases). CDR1 SGHTA and CDR2 FQGNSA come from the germline V gene. V was pared by 5 bases and J by 4 bases, with 14 bases between. The CDR3 is made up of 14 amino acids. Full variable domain (rest looked up from reference TRBV7-2 and TRBJ1-1): GAGVSQSPSNKVTEKGKDVELRCDPISGHTALYWYRQSLGQGLEFLIYFQGNSAPDKSGLPSDRFSAERTGGSVSTLTIQRTQQEDSAVYLCASSTNRVGTEAFFGQGTRLTVV.

This clone appeared a single time. CDR3 amino acids: CASSFTTGGSQPQHF. CDR3 sequence (DNA): TGCGCCAGCAGCTTCACCACAGGGGGCTCTCAGCCCCAGCATTTT. The chain recombines TRBV4-3 with TRBJ1-5, with 9 bases lining up with TRBD1. V lost 5 bases to trimming and J lost 6 bases; unmatched junction nucleotides: 8. Germline V gene data show CDR1 as LGHNA and CDR2 as YSLEER. The CDR3 contains 15 residues.